This T cell receptor beta chain was recovered during a study of T cells in women clearing cervical HPV infection. The length of the CDR3 is 14 residues. With V trimmed by 5 bases and J by 4 bases, 7 bases remained unmatched. Germline V gene sequence: CDR1 SEHNR, CDR2 FQNEAQ (reference sequence). Profiled with immunoSEQ multiplex PCR; TCRdb holds only in-frame clones, not every one. In all, the sample yields some 33,000 clones. With regard to this clone: The read comes to an end 3 residues before the CDR3 does, leaving the germline J gene to fill in the end.

V gene TRBV7-9 combines with J gene TRBJ1-1; 7 bases are a match to TRBD1. Source material: blood buffy coat. The source of this sequence is a woman aged 18-70 years with a cervical HPV16 infection that either progressed to CIN3+ or cleared (not recorded which). CDR3 loop: CASSRRGIGTEAFF. Incomplete CDR3 DNA: TGTGCCAGCAGCCGCAGGGGGATTGGCACTGAA.